Described below is a single TCR beta chain sequence and its context. With 3 bases removed from V and 1 base from J, the gap between germline ends came to 6 bases. CDR1 KGHSH and CDR2 LQKENI come from the germline V gene. CDR3 length equals 14 residues. This specimen comes from a study of blood T cell repertoires in COVID-19. Study-wide background: Collection of acute and convalescent COVID-19 samples took place in the United States, Italy and Spain. PBMCs, B-cell-depleted T cells, or T cells provided the cDNA or gDNA that made up the material.

Authors' analysis steps: The assay estimated nucleated cells by amplifying reference gene primers. The assay was immunoSEQ multiplex PCR, and TCRdb's table has in-frame clones only and misses some. D and trimming come from the DNA, and the V and J calls and clone size come from that table. The sample carries approximately 55,000 clones, approximately 80% recorded once. The Seattle site enrolled patients during active infection and followed them longitudinally. Input material: peripheral blood. The TCR sequence derives from a man aged 25 to 45 with COVID-19, enrolled during active disease. The gene calls are TRBV18 and TRBJ1-4; D is undetermined. Written as DNA, the CDR3 is TGTGCCAGCTCACCGAGGGAAACTAATGAAAAACTGTTTTTT. This gives the protein CASSPRETNEKLFF. Drawing the rest from reference TRBV18 and TRBJ1-4, the complete variable domain is NAGVMQNPRHLVRRRGQEARLRCSPMKGHSHVYWYRQLPEEGLKFMVYLQKENIIDESGMPKERFSAEFPKEGPSILRIQQVVRGDSAAYFCASSPRETNEKLFFGSGTQLSVL.